What follows are 16 T cell receptor beta chains derived from one specimen sequenced in a study of shared clonotypes between healthy human individuals. CD45RO negativity and positive selection for CCR7 defined naive CD8 cells, a population that excluded terminally differentiated effector memory CD45RA+ cells. Some clones are missing from TCRdb's copy, which holds only in-frame ones; the method was immunoSEQ multiplex PCR. This table holds around 2,000,000 clones, 90% to 95% found once. What was sequenced was naive CD8+ T cells from PBMCs. These receptors were taken from a man between 18 and 35 years old in good health. Some clones in this sample may be carry-over from other donors' samples.

This chain uses TRBV9 with TRBJ2-3, with TRBD2 identical over 8 bases. The CDR3 is 15 amino acids. Unmatched junction bases numbered 4, after V lost 4 bases and J lost 0 bases. Per germline, CDR1 SGDLS and CDR2 YYNGEE. The CDR3 DNA reads TGTGCCAGCAGCCCCGGGGGGGCTAGCACAGATACGCAGTATTTT. Translated: CASSPGGASTDTQYF.

This chain uses TRBV6-5 with TRBJ1-2, with D perhaps matching TRBD1 (6 bases). This CDR3 has 12 residues. In germline, CDR1 is MNHEY, CDR2 SVGAGI. V dropped 6 bases and J dropped 9 bases, with 14 bases sitting between them. In DNA form, the CDR3 reads TGTGCCAGCAGAATAAACAGGGAGAGCTACACCTTC. This gives the protein CASRINRESYTF.

The V call is TRBV21-1, the J call TRBJ1-5. TRBV21-1 is a known pseudogene. The CDR3 consists of 15 residues. The CDR3 DNA reads as TGTGCCAGCAGCAAGATAGGACTGACTAATCAGCCCCAGCATTTT. Encoded protein: CASSKIGLTNQPQHF.

V is TRBV28 and J is TRBJ2-2; 8 bases agree with TRBD1. CDR3 length: 14 residues. V was pared by 2 bases and J by 6 bases, with 2 bases of the junction left unmatched. The germline V gene has CDR1 MDHEN and CDR2 SYDVKM. The CDR3 is CASSLDRGPGELFF. The CDR3 DNA follows: TGTGCCAGCAGTTTAGACAGGGGACCCGGGGAGCTGTTTTTT.

This sequence joins TRBV7-9 and TRBJ2-1; 8 nucleotides agree with TRBD1. CDR1 SEHNR and CDR2 FQNEAQ come from the germline V gene (reference sequence). This CDR3 has 15 amino acids. The ends lost 5 bases at V and 4 bases at J; junction bases unmatched: 7. This CDR3 reads CASSHRDRPYNEQFF. CDR3 nucleotide sequence: TGTGCCAGCAGCCACCGGGACAGGCCTTACAATGAGCAGTTCTTC. Full variable domain (remainder filled in from reference TRBV7-9 and TRBJ2-1): DTGVSQNPRHKITKRGQNVTFRCDPISEHNRLYWYRQTLGQGPEFLTYFQNEAQLEKSRLLSDRFSAERPKGSFSTLEIQRTEQGDSAMYLCASSHRDRPYNEQFFGPGTRLTVL.

The chain uses TRBV2 and TRBJ2-7, with D possibly TRBD1 on 6 matching bases. V lost 4 bases and J 2 bases, leaving 15 bases between the germline ends. This CDR3 has 15 residues. From germline, CDR1 is SNHLY and CDR2 FYNNEI. The CDR3 sequence: CASSGPQTGTYEQYF. The DNA of the CDR3 is TGTGCCAGCAGTGGTCCTCAAACAGGGACCTACGAGCAGTACTTC.

The V and J genes are TRBV19 and TRBJ2-7; maybe TRBD1 (6 bases). Germline-derived CDR1 and CDR2 are LNHDA and SQIVND (reference sequence). This CDR3 is built from 16 residues. V dropped 6 bases and J dropped 2 bases, with 20 bases sitting between them. In DNA form, the CDR3 reads TGTGCCAGTAGCCAAGTCTTCGGGACATTTCCCTACGAGCAGTACTTC. Amino acid sequence: CASSQVFGTFPYEQYF. Drawing the rest from reference TRBV19 and TRBJ2-7, the complete variable domain is DGGITQSPKYLFRKEGQNVTLSCEQNLNHDAMYWYRQDPGQGLRLIYYSQIVNDFQKGDIAEGYSVSREKKESFPLTVTSAQKNPTAFYLCASSQVFGTFPYEQYFGPGTRLTVT.

This clone showed up just a few times. This sequence joins TRBV4-1 and TRBJ1-2; tentative D call: TRBD1 (5 bases). Per the germline V gene, CDR1 is MGHRA and CDR2 is YSYEKL. Deletions cut 2 bases from V and 2 bases from J, with 15 bases between. This CDR3 has 16 amino acids. DNA for the CDR3: TGCGCCAGCAGCCAAATCGCCCAGGGACGGAACTATGGCTACACCTTC. It translates to CASSQIAQGRNYGYTF.

The count of this clone is one. J is TRBJ2-7 and V is TRBV9; TRBD2 agrees at 10 bases. Trimming cost V 4 bases and J 5 bases; bases outside gene matches: 9. There are 15 residues in the CDR3. The germline V gene has CDR1 SGDLS and CDR2 YYNGEE. The CDR3 bases are TGTGCCAGCAGCCTAGGGGGGACTAGCGTCGACGAGCAGTACTTC. Residues: CASSLGGTSVDEQYF.

A remark on this clone: Other DNA sequences within the sample encode an identical CDR3. In nucleotides, the CDR3 is TGTGCCAGCAGTTACAGGGAAGGCGATCAGCCCCAGCATTTT. It yields the protein CASSYREGDQPQHF. The rearrangement joins TRBV6-5 to TRBJ1-5, with D uncertain. Between the trimmed V and J ends, which lost 2 bases and 5 bases, there was a span of 10 bases. From germline, CDR1 is MNHEY and CDR2 SVGAGI. The CDR3 runs to 14 residues.

This clone was recorded once. This chain joins TRBV11-2 and TRBJ2-1; 8 bases align to TRBD2. In germline, CDR1 is SGHAT, CDR2 FQNNGV. This CDR3 has 16 amino acids. Trimming took 5 bases from V and 1 from J; bases not matched to a gene: 7. CDR3 nucleotide sequence: TGTGCCAGCAGCGAAAATCTAGCGGGTTCCTACAATGAGCAGTTCTTC. It codes for CASSENLAGSYNEQFF.

V and J are TRBV7-9 and TRBJ1-6, with TRBD1 as a possible D gene (5 bases). Trimming took off 5 bases at V and 3 bases at J, with 14 bases between the two ends. Germline V lookup: CDR1 SEHNR, CDR2 FQNEAQ (reference sequence). The CDR3 length is 16 residues. CDR3 region: CASSPAPTDYNSPLHF. In DNA, the CDR3 is TGTGCCAGCAGCCCTGCCCCGACAGACTATAATTCACCCCTCCACTTT.

This clone was detected only once. The rearrangement uses TRBV6-6 and TRBJ2-3; 7 bases agree with TRBD1. The CDR3 runs to 14 residues. The germline CDR1 and CDR2 sequences are MNHNY and SVGAGI (reference sequence). After removal of 6 bases from V and 5 bases from J, the junction contained 8 bases not matched to a gene. The CDR3 loop is CASRDPGQKDTQYF. Written as DNA, the CDR3 is TGTGCCAGCAGGGATCCGGGACAGAAAGATACGCAGTATTTT.

The chain links TRBV11-2 to TRBJ2-7; no clear D. The CDR3 runs to 13 residues. The germline CDR1 and CDR2 sequences are SGHAT and FQNNGV. V was pared by 3 bases and J by 3 bases, with 9 bases between. The chain's CDR3 is CASSFTSNYEQYF. The CDR3 nucleotides read TGTGCCAGCAGCTTTACCAGCAACTACGAGCAGTACTTC. Full variable domain (remainder filled in from reference TRBV11-2 and TRBJ2-7): EAGVAQSPRYKIIEKRQSVAFWCNPISGHATLYWYQQILGQGPKLLIQFQNNGVVDDSQLPKDRFSAERLKGVDSTLKIQPAKLEDSAVYLCASSFTSNYEQYFGPGTRLTVT.

DNA of the CDR3: TGTGCCAGTAGAAGTAGCGGGGGTGGCTCCTACGAGCAGTACTTC. It codes for CASRSSGGGSYEQYF. V and J are TRBV19 and TRBJ2-7, with 9 bases matching TRBD2. CDR3 length: 15 amino acids. Per the germline V gene, CDR1 is LNHDA and CDR2 is SQIVND (reference sequence). The ends lost 6 bases at V and 0 bases at J; junction bases unmatched: 6.

The chain has TRBV27 and TRBJ2-7, with D perhaps assigned TRBD1 or TRBD2 (5 bases each). Per germline, CDR1 MNHEY and CDR2 SMNVEV (reference sequence). V lost 0 bases and J lost 2, with 8 bases in between. This CDR3 has 14 residues. The CDR3 region is CASSLSQGPYEQYF. In nucleotides, the CDR3 is TGTGCCAGCAGTTTATCTCAGGGACCCTACGAGCAGTACTTC.